The sequence of this TCR beta chain was determined in a study of T cell changes during pregnancy in multiple sclerosis (dated by TCRdb to between 2018 and 2021). Describing the broader study: The study examined how the T cell repertoire changed over the course of pregnancy in women with multiple sclerosis.

About this clone itself: There is no known antigen for this receptor. Within one base of it there is no much larger clone, and no base qualities were kept.

From the germline V gene, CDR1 is SGHRS and CDR2 is YFSETQ. V lost 5 bases and J lost 10 bases, and the count of bases not matched to a germline gene is 9. Spanning cysteine to phenylalanine, the CDR3 consists of 14 amino acids. Kept here is only the CDR3 DNA, which spans 42 bases and is read in frame from base 1. The library was produced with the immunoSEQ multiplex PCR assay. TCRdb's version of the immuneACCESS table is confined to in-frame rearrangements and falls short of the full clone set. An unresolved V gene accounts for under half of the shortfall where checked; the remainder is of unknown origin. For this sample the table gives fewer than 130,000 clones, of which 90% to 95% were detected only once. In total, the top ten clones hold 3.5% of the sample.

This receptor was identified in a female donor with multiple sclerosis, enrolled in a pregnancy study. The material was peripheral blood, obtained after pregnancy. The chain joins TRBV5-1 to TRBJ1-6; TRBD1 lines up with 7 middle nucleotides. The CDR3 region reads CASRPQGLESPLHF. At the DNA level, the sequence is TGCGCCAGCAGGCCACAGGGGTTGGAGTCACCCCTCCACTTT.